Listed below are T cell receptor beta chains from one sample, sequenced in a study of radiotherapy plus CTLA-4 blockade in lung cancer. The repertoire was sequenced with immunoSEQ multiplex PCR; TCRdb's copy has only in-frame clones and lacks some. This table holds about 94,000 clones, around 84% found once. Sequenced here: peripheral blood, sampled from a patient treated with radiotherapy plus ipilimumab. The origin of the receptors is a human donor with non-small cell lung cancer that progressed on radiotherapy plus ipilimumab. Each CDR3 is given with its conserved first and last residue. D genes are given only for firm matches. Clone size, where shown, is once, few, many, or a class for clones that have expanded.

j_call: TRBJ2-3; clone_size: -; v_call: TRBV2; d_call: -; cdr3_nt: TGTGCCAGCAAGGGTCTGACAGATACGCAGTATTTT; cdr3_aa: CASKGLTDTQYF
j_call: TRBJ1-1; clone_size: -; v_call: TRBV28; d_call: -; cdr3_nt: TGTGCCAGCAGTTCGATCTTAAACACTGAAGCTTTCTTT; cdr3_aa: CASSSILNTEAFF
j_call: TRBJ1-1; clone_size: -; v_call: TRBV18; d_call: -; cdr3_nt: TGTGCCAGCTCATTACGACGGAACACTGAAGCTTTCTTT; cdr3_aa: CASSLRRNTEAFF
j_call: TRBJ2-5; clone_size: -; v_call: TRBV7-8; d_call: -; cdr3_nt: TGTGCCAGCAGCTCCGGACTCAGGGGAGAGACCCAGTACTTC; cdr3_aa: CASSSGLRGETQYF
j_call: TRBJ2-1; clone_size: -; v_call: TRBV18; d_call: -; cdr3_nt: TGTGCCGGAGGCCTAGGGAACAATGAGCAGTTCTTC; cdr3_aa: CAGGLGNNEQFF
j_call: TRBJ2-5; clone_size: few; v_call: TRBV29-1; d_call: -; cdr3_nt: TGCAGCGTTGAAGGCCGCCCCATCCAGTACTTC; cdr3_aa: CSVEGRPIQYF
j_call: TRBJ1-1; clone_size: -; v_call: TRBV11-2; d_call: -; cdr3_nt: TGTGCCAGCAGCTTAGGGGGGAACACTGAAGCTTTCTTT; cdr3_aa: CASSLGGNTEAFF
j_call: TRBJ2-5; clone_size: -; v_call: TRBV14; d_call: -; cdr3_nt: TGTGCCAGCAGCCTCCGACAAGACCTGGGGGAGACCCAGTACTTC; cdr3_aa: CASSLRQDLGETQYF
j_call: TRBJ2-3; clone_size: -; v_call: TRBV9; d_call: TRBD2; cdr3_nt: TGTGCCAGCAGCGTAGGACTAGCGGCTAGCACAGATACGCAGTATTTT; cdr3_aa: CASSVGLAASTDTQYF
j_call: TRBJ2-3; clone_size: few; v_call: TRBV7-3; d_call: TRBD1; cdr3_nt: TGTGCCAGCAGCAAGTCCCGGGACAGGGCGGGCACAGATACGCAGTATTTT; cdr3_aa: CASSKSRDRAGTDTQYF
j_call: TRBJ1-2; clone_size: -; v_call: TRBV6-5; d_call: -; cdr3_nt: TGTGCCAGCAGTCGGGACCGGGGGAATAGCGACTACACCTTC; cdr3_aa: CASSRDRGNSDYTF
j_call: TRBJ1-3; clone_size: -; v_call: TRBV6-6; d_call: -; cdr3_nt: TGTGCCAGCAGTTACACAGGCGGCGACTCTGGAAACACCATATATTTT; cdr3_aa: CASSYTGGDSGNTIYF
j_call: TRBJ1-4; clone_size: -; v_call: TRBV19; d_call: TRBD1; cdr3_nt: TGTGCCAGTAGTAGCCGGACAGGGGGGAATGAAAAACTGTTTTTT; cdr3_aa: CASSSRTGGNEKLFF
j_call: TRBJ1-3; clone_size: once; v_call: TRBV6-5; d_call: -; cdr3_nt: TGTGCCAGCACCCTCGGTTCTGGAAACACCATATATTTT; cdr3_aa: CASTLGSGNTIYF
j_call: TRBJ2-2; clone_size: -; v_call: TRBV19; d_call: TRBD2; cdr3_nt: TGTGCCTCAAGACTAGCGGGAGGTTTTAGAACCGGGGAGCTGTTTTTT; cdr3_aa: CASRLAGGFRTGELFF
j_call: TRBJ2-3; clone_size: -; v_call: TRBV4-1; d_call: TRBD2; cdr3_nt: TGCGCCAGCAGCCAGCCCGGACTAGCGGGAGGGCCTTCCCTCCACACAGATACGCAGTATTTT; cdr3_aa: CASSQPGLAGGPSLHTDTQYF
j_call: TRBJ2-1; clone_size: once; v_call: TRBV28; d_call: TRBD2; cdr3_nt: TGTGCCAGCAGTTTAAAGCGGGGAATGCCAAGGAGCTACAATGAGCAGTTCTTC; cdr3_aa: CASSLKRGMPRSYNEQFF
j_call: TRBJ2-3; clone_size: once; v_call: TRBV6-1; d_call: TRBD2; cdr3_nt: TGTGCCAGCAGTGAAAGTATTAGCGGGACCACAGATACGCAGTATTTT; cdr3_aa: CASSESISGTTDTQYF
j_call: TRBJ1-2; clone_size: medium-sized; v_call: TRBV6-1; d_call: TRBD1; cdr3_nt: TGTGCCAGCAGTGAAGGGGGGACAGGGGGCGGCTACACCTTC; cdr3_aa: CASSEGGTGGGYTF
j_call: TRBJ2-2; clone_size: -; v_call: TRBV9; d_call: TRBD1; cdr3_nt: TGTGCCAGCAGCGCGACAGGGGTTAACACCGGGGAGCTGTTTTTT; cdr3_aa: CASSATGVNTGELFF
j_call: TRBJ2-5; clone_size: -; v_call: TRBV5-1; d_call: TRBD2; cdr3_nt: TGCGCCAGCAGCTCGGCCGGGACTAAAGAGACCCAGTACTTC; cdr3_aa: CASSSAGTKETQYF
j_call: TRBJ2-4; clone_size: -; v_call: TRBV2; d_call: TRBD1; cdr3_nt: TGTGCCAGCAGTGTTGCTGGGACAGCAAACATTCAGTACTTC; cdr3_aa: CASSVAGTANIQYF